Presented here are 5 T cell receptor beta chains from one specimen sequenced in a study of blood T cell repertoires in COVID-19. The protocol was immunoSEQ multiplex PCR, while the TCRdb copy is restricted to in-frame clones and leaves out a portion. The data contain about 210,000 clones, roughly 84% of them seen just once; the ten biggest clones take up approximately 7.2%. The sample comprised PBMCs or T cells enriched from blood (not recorded which). The origin of the receptors is a man aged 25-45 years in a cohort exposed to, infected with or recovered from COVID-19 (not recorded which).

The V gene is TRBV13, the J gene TRBJ2-7; D uncertain. The CDR3 covers 15 residues. The V gene's germline CDR1 is PRHDT and CDR2 FYEKMQ (reference sequence). The V end was cut by 5 bases, the J end by 2 bases, with 16 bases between. The CDR3 DNA reads as TGTGCCAGCAGCCTGGCCAGTGCACCCACCTACGAGCAGTACTTC. It yields the protein CASSLASAPTYEQYF.

The table lists this clone with a count of one. The chain couples TRBV6-2 or TRBV6-3 to TRBJ2-1, with 7 bases lining up with TRBD2. Germline CDR1 is MNHEY and CDR2 is SVGEGT. This CDR3 region has 14 residues. The V and J ends lost 0 bases and 7 bases, in that order; junction bases with no gene match: 3. CDR3 in DNA: TGTGCCAGCAGTTACTCTCGCGGGAGTAATGAGCAGTTCTTC. Its translation is CASSYSRGSNEQFF.

In DNA, the CDR3 is TGTGCCAGCAGCTTAGCACAGGGGATGAACACTGAAGCTTTCTTT. Translating gives CASSLAQGMNTEAFF. The chain uses TRBV7-9 and TRBJ1-1; 7 bases are a match to TRBD1. This CDR3 has 15 residues. Germline lookup yields CDR1 SEHNR and CDR2 FQNEAQ (reference sequence). V lost 0 bases, J lost 0 bases, and 1 base stayed unmatched.

The chain carries TRBV7-3 and TRBJ1-2; D may be TRBD1 (5 bases). From germline, CDR1 is SGHTA and CDR2 FQGTGA. The CDR3 runs to 13 residues. V was pared by 1 base and J by 6 bases, with 9 bases between. The CDR3 DNA sequence: TGTGCCAGCAGCTTAAGGGGGAGGGATGGCTACACCTTC. The encoded protein is CASSLRGRDGYTF.

J is TRBJ2-7 and V is TRBV7-9; 7 bases align to TRBD1. Trimming removed 5 bases from V and 7 bases from J; junction bases left unmatched: 17. This CDR3 spans 16 amino acids. The germline V gene encodes CDR1 SEHNR and CDR2 FQNEAQ (reference sequence). The CDR3 nucleotides read TGTGCCAGCAGCACTCGACAACAGGGGATTTTGGGGGAGCAGTACTTC. Amino acid sequence: CASSTRQQGILGEQYF. The full variable domain, with the rest looked up from reference TRBV7-9 and TRBJ2-7, is DTGVSQNPRHKITKRGQNVTFRCDPISEHNRLYWYRQTLGQGPEFLTYFQNEAQLEKSRLLSDRFSAERPKGSFSTLEIQRTEQGDSAMYLCASSTRQQGILGEQYFGPGTRLTVT.